This T cell receptor (beta chain) stems from a study of regulatory T cells in long-lasting Graves disease. Construction of the TCR beta libraries employed iRepertoire HTBI primers in conjunction with Arm-PCR of CDR3 regions. MiXCR, applied by TCRdb to the multiplex PCR reads, yields one record per CDR3 protein. The table includes roughly 300,000 distinct CDR3 sequences, around 19% detected once. The study, taken as a whole, reports: Examination was confined to peripheral blood, excluding thyroid tissue. Persistent disease preferred TRBV28, TRBJ1-2 and TRBJ2-5. Authors noted too few samples as a limitation.

This clonotype has at least ten counts. The antigen is not known. The time point here: persistent/refractory GD, antithyroid drugs over 5 years with positive TRAb. RNA extracted from PBMCs served as the sequencing template. The patients included were those that came from an endocrinology department in Xi'an, China. CDR3 length: 14 residues. Germline V gene sequence: CDR1 KGHDR, CDR2 SFDVKD. V was pared by 9 bases and J by 0 bases, with 4 bases of the junction left unmatched. The receptor was isolated from a female donor with Graves disease. V gene TRBV24-1 combines with J gene TRBJ1-5; TRBD1 matches 7 bases. This specimen consisted of peripheral blood mononuclear cells (PBMCs), obtained when the disease was refractory, from a patient treated with antithyroid drugs. The CDR3 DNA reads as TGTGCCACCGCGGACAGGCTTAGCAATCAGCCCCAGCATTTT. The encoded protein is CATADRLSNQPQHF.